This T cell receptor (beta chain) was recorded in a study of Graves' ophthalmopathy and Graves' hyperthyroidism. About the research overall: Cases classed as stable hyperthyroidism had no ophthalmopathy within 18 months of follow-up.

This CDR3 has 17 amino acids. V shed 5 bases and J 7 bases; nucleotides not matched to a gene: 19. In germline, CDR1 is DFQATT, CDR2 SNEGSKA (reference sequence). Points from the study as a whole: Blood was where most expanded thyroid clonotypes above 0.001 frequency also turned up.

Patients with other autoimmune diseases, uncontrolled infections, pregnancy or lactation were excluded. RNA transcripts were the source from which TCR beta CDR3 regions were amplified. Investigators did first-round RT-PCR with HTBI primers, then second-round multiplex PCR. In TCRdb, the multiplex PCR reads were re-called with MiXCR into one record per CDR3 protein. The sample lists about 550,000 distinct CDR3 sequences, under 45% occurring once. Comment on this clonotype: Its antigen is currently unknown.

V usage is TRBV20-1 and J usage is TRBJ2-5; TRBD2 matches 10 bases. The sequenced sample was peripheral blood or thyroid tissue (not recorded which). This clonotype originated in an adult man with Graves' hyperthyroidism. The CDR3 nucleotides are TGCAGTGCTCTCCCGTTTCCACTAGCGGGAATTTCAGTGACCCAGTACTTC. Translated: CSALPFPLAGISVTQYF.